What follows is one T cell receptor beta chain and its context. The antigen is unknown. This entry belongs to a study of monozygotic twins with cystic fibrosis. Background on the study: Library input was around 3.2 micrograms of fragmented DNA, with approximately 14 PCR cycles. Points from the study as a whole: Unrelated CF individuals shared fewer identical clonotypes than monozygotic CF twins. Co-twins had the most similar V usage for 13 of 16 pairs, J for 8. Low clonality (median around 0.0095) suggested a mostly naive repertoire.

The V gene's germline CDR1 is LNHNV and CDR2 YYDKDF (reference sequence). V shed 0 bases and J shed 4 bases, with 13 bases lying between them. This CDR3 comprises 15 residues. Here immunoSEQ multiplex PCR was the method, and the copy in TCRdb shows in-frame clones only, minus some. The data show 13,000 to 15,000 clones, with 80% to 90% seen just once and more than 1% held by the top ten. The receptor was isolated from a boy aged 5-17 years with cystic fibrosis. The specimen was blood. The chain recombines TRBV15 with TRBJ2-7; unclear D gene. Here the CDR3 DNA reads TGTGCCACCAGCAGAGATATGGGCTACTTTTACGAGCAGTACTTC. Translated, it gives CATSRDMGYFYEQYF.